The source of this T cell receptor beta chain is a study of human T cells and chemical hapten exposure. Notes on the study in general: The presence of alopecia in the donors means their immune response may differ from healthy people's.

Between the trimmed V and J ends, which lost 5 bases and 6 bases, there was a span of 14 bases. The CDR3 covers 13 residues. The V gene's germline CDR1 is SEHNR and CDR2 FQNEAQ (reference sequence). As processed by the authors: Individual samples carried between 23,224 and 690,600 TCRs, with more than 85,000 as the median. TCRdb itself ran the RACE reads through MiXCR, one entry per CDR3 protein. TCRdb, not the authors, supplied the V and J calls. Of tens of thousands of distinct CDR3 sequences in the sample, under 13% were seen once. The sample's time point: patch test 3, about 24 weeks after DPC sensitization. Treatment defined: therapeutic diphenylcyclopropenone sensitization with weekly scalp DPC. At least ten counts were recorded for this clonotype. Its antigen remains unknown.

Sample: whole blood, taken in connection with sensitization to the hapten diphenylcyclopropenone (DPC). The genes are TRBV7-9 and TRBJ2-7; D is ambiguous. The receptor comes from a woman in her thirties with alopecia areata. Some clones in this sample may be carry-over from other donors' samples. The CDR3 sequence is CASSPQLGPEQYF. Written as DNA, the CDR3 is TGTGCCAGCAGCCCCCAGTTGGGTCCCGAGCAGTACTTC.